These 22 T cell receptor beta chains were sequenced from one sample in a study of T cells in Graves' hyperthyroidism and ophthalmopathy. The CDR3 regions of TCR beta were amplified from RNA transcripts. Primed by the HTBI set, a first-round RT-PCR was run on the TCR CDR3. A single record per CDR3 protein comes from TCRdb applying MiXCR to the multiplex PCR reads. The sample has 600,000 to 850,000 distinct CDR3 sequences; over 15% are singletons. The sequencing input was blood. The receptors derive from a woman between 45 and 65 years old with Graves' hyperthyroidism that later progressed to Graves' ophthalmopathy.

The gene calls are TRBV10-3 and TRBJ2-2, with 15 bases that match TRBD2. CDR3 length: 18 residues. J lost 7 bases, V lost 3 bases, and 9 bases had no gene match. The germline V gene has CDR1 ENHRY and CDR2 SYGVKD. For the CDR3, the DNA is TGTGCCATCAGTGAATCAGGACTAGCGGGGGGGCCGGTCGGGGAGCTGTTTTTT. Translated: CAISESGLAGGPVGELFF.

This clonotype was found a few times. The chain is built from TRBV6-1 and TRBJ1-4; maybe TRBD1 (6 bases). With 5 bases removed from V and 2 bases from J, the gap between germline ends came to 15 bases. The CDR3 is made up of 16 amino acids. Germline values: CDR1 MNHNS, CDR2 SASEGT. The CDR3 is CASSSPKGGTNEKLFF. The DNA of the CDR3 is TGTGCCAGCAGTTCTCCAAAAGGGGGGACTAATGAAAAACTGTTTTTT.

The rearrangement joins TRBV2 to TRBJ1-5; no clear D. CDR1 is SNHLY, CDR2 FYNNEI, per germline. Trimming cost V 1 base and J 4 bases, with 14 bases left between them. The CDR3 runs 16 residues. The CDR3 spells CASSEGFRIGNQPQHF. In nucleotides, the CDR3 is TGTGCCAGCAGTGAAGGGTTCAGGATAGGAAATCAGCCCCAGCATTTT. The full variable domain, in which reference TRBV2 and TRBJ1-5 provide the parts outside the CDR3, is EPEVTQTPSHQVTQMGQEVILRCVPISNHLYFYWYRQILGQKVEFLVSFYNNEISEKSEIFDDQFSVERPDGSNFTLKIRSTKLEDSAMYFCASSEGFRIGNQPQHFGDGTRLSIL.

This clonotype has more than one count but fewer than ten. V usage is TRBV27 and J usage is TRBJ1-6; D gene unclear. This CDR3 region has 13 residues. V lost 0 bases to trimming and J lost 7 bases, with 4 bases between them. Germline V gives CDR1 MNHEY, CDR2 SMNVEV (reference sequence). CDR3 coding DNA: TGTGCCAGCAGTTTATCGGGGAATTCACCCCTCCACTTT. It encodes CASSLSGNSPLHF.

As for this clonotype: This may come from a read error, since a much larger clone is one base off. This chain connects TRBV7-8 to TRBJ2-3, with TRBD2 matching over 14 bases. Germline V gene lookup returns CDR1 SGHVS and CDR2 FQNEAQ. The J segment lost 4 bases and the V segment lost 2 bases, leaving 2 bases of the junction unmatched. CDR3 length: 16 amino acids. CDR3 sequence reads: CASSLRGLAGADTQYF. CDR3 bases: TGTGCCAGCAGCTTAAGGGGACTAGCGGGGGCAGATACGCAGTATTTT.

This clonotype was counted many times. V gene TRBV11-2 combines with J gene TRBJ2-5; 9 bases are a match to TRBD1. Germline V gives CDR1 SGHAT, CDR2 FQNNGV. The V gene end was trimmed by 5 bases and the J gene end by 6 bases; junction bases not matched to a gene: 10. The CDR3 totals 15 residues. The CDR3 spells CASSLTGGESKTQYF. The CDR3 nucleotides read TGTGCCAGCAGCCTTACAGGGGGCGAATCAAAGACCCAGTACTTC.

At least ten counts were recorded for this clonotype. This sequence joins TRBV3-1 and TRBJ1-4; 9 bases fit TRBD1. The CDR3 is 14 amino acids. J gave up 1 base and V 8 bases, and 2 bases lay outside the gene matches. Germline values: CDR1 LGHDT, CDR2 YNNKEL (reference sequence). As DNA, the CDR3 is TGTGCCAGCGGGGGACAGGGAACTAATGAAAAACTGTTTTTT. Translating gives CASGGQGTNEKLFF.

This chain links TRBV5-1 with TRBJ1-2; tentative D call: TRBD1 (6 bases). Germline V gives CDR1 SGHRS, CDR2 YFSETQ. The CDR3 consists of 13 residues. The germline V and J ends were trimmed by 1 base and 8 bases, with 12 bases remaining between them. The CDR3 region is CASSLSGGQGYTF. CDR3 DNA sequence: TGCGCCAGCAGCTTGAGCGGGGGCCAGGGCTACACCTTC. The entire variable domain, with the rest obtained from reference TRBV5-1 and TRBJ1-2, is as follows: KAGVTQTPRYLIKTRGQQVTLSCSPISGHRSVSWYQQTPGQGLQFLFEYFSETQRNKGNFPGRFSGRQFSNSRSEMNVSTLELGDSALYLCASSLSGGQGYTFGSGTRLTVV.

The chain carries TRBV29-1 and TRBJ2-5, with a weak D call TRBD2 (6 bases). The CDR3 has 12 amino acids. The germline V gene has CDR1 SQVTM and CDR2 ANQGSEA. Trimming pared 3 bases from V and 7 bases from J, leaving 12 bases between. The CDR3 reads CSVEGDSGTQYF. CDR3 bases: TGCAGCGTTGAGGGGGACTCCGGGACCCAGTACTTC.

The chain couples TRBV5-5 to TRBJ1-4; unclear D gene. The length of the CDR3 is 16 residues. Looked up from germline, CDR1 is SGHKS and CDR2 is YYEKEE (reference sequence). V lost 4 bases and J lost 0, with 13 bases in between. The CDR3 DNA follows: TGTGCCAGCAGCAAGGCGGGAGGTGCAACTAATGAAAAACTGTTTTTT. Translated: CASSKAGGATNEKLFF.

Many counts were recorded for this clonotype. The chain has TRBV2 and TRBJ1-1; D may be TRBD1 (5 bases). CDR3 size: 13 residues. CDR1 and CDR2 from the germline V gene are SNHLY and FYNNEI. Between the trimmed V and J ends, which lost 9 bases and 3 bases, there was a span of 14 bases. CDR3 sequence: CARCGSGDTEAFF. CDR3 in DNA: TGTGCCAGGTGCGGGTCGGGGGACACTGAAGCTTTCTTT.

This clonotype was detected many times. This chain joins TRBV5-1 and TRBJ1-6; D gene uncertain. V dropped 0 bases and J dropped 7 bases, with 11 bases sitting between them. Germline-derived CDR1 and CDR2 are SGHRS and YFSETQ. CDR3 length equals 15 residues. The CDR3 loop is CASSLDSPANSPLHF. The CDR3, as DNA: TGCGCCAGCAGCTTGGACAGCCCAGCGAATTCACCCCTCCACTTT. The full variable domain, with the rest looked up from reference TRBV5-1 and TRBJ1-6, is KAGVTQTPRYLIKTRGQQVTLSCSPISGHRSVSWYQQTPGQGLQFLFEYFSETQRNKGNFPGRFSGRQFSNSRSEMNVSTLELGDSALYLCASSLDSPANSPLHFGNGTRLTVT.

Turning to this clonotype: A read error may be the cause here, since a much bigger clone is one base away. J is TRBJ1-4 and V is TRBV20-1, with D perhaps matching TRBD1 (5 bases). V shed 2 bases and J shed 10 bases, with 17 bases lying between them. Germline loops: CDR1 DFQATT, CDR2 SNEGSKA (reference sequence). The CDR3 is made up of 14 amino acids. The CDR3 DNA reads TGCAGTGCTAGAAGTTCGCAGGGTGATGGAAAACTGTTTTTT. Its protein product is CSARSSQGDGKLFF.

The sample holds many counts of this clonotype. The chain has TRBV20-1 and TRBJ2-5; 7 bases match TRBD1. Germline V gene data show CDR1 as DFQATT and CDR2 as SNEGSKA (reference sequence). The CDR3 has 13 amino acids. The junction had 8 bases not matched to a gene; V was cut back by 5 bases and J by 5 bases. The CDR3 sequence is CSAFLTGWETQYF. CDR3 coding DNA: TGCAGTGCTTTTTTGACAGGGTGGGAGACCCAGTACTTC.

This clonotype was detected ten times or more. The chain has TRBV18 and TRBJ1-1; D unclear. The CDR3 has 15 amino acids. V gave up 2 bases and J gave up 3 bases, with 13 bases separating them. CDR1 and CDR2 from the germline V gene are KGHSH and LQKENI. As DNA, the CDR3 is TGTGCCAGCTCACCAGGAGGAGGGCAAGACACTGAAGCTTTCTTT. Translation: CASSPGGGQDTEAFF.

This clonotype was recorded many times. This chain links TRBV6-1 with TRBJ2-4; 7 bases map to TRBD1. The junction had 13 bases not matched to a gene; V was cut back by 7 bases and J by 7 bases. The germline CDR1 and CDR2 sequences are MNHNS and SASEGT. CDR3 length equals 15 residues. This CDR3 reads CASNYGQVRWNIQYF. CDR3 in DNA: TGTGCCAGCAACTACGGACAGGTTAGGTGGAACATTCAGTACTTC.

This clonotype was recorded a few times. The V and J genes are TRBV14 and TRBJ1-1; D not certain. V was cut by 4 bases and J by 5 bases, with 17 bases left in between. Germline values: CDR1 SGHDN, CDR2 FVKESK. The CDR3 consists of 15 residues. The CDR3 nucleotides read TGTGCCAGCAGCCGAGATGTCGGCAGCGGGACTGAAGCTTTCTTT. It translates to CASSRDVGSGTEAFF. Supplemented by reference TRBV14 and TRBJ1-1, the full variable domain reads EAGVTQFPSHSVIEKGQTVTLRCDPISGHDNLYWYRRVMGKEIKFLLHFVKESKQDESGMPNNRFLAERTGGTYSTLKVQPAELEDSGVYFCASSRDVGSGTEAFFGQGTRLTVV.

This clonotype was recorded many times. The chain combines TRBV12-3 or TRBV12-4 with TRBJ2-3, with D perhaps TRBD2 (6 bases). With 3 bases removed from V and 6 bases from J, the gap between germline ends came to 16 bases. This CDR3 is 15 amino acids long. The DNA of the CDR3 is TGTGCCAGCAGTTTTTACGGGGGTGGGGGGGATACGCAGTATTTT. The encoded protein is CASSFYGGGGDTQYF.

This sequence joins TRBV6-1 and TRBJ1-2; D is uncertain. The germline V gene has CDR1 MNHNS and CDR2 SASEGT. This CDR3 is built from 14 residues. Trimming removed 3 bases from V and 7 bases from J, with 15 bases in between. This CDR3 reads CASSDLDFTSGYTF. CDR3 nucleotide sequence: TGTGCCAGCAGTGACCTGGATTTTACCTCTGGCTACACCTTC.

This clonotype was seen repeatedly, ten times or more. The chain has TRBV20-1 and TRBJ2-1; TRBD1 agrees at 9 bases. This CDR3 contains 13 residues. The germline CDR1 and CDR2 sequences are DFQATT and SNEGSKA (reference sequence). The CDR3 sequence: CSAGTGYYNEQFF. CDR3 coding DNA: TGCAGCGCCGGGACAGGGTACTACAATGAGCAGTTCTTC.

This clonotype was counted between two and nine times. The rearrangement links TRBV6-1 to TRBJ1-3, with a tentative D call TRBD1 (5 bases). CDR1 and CDR2 from the germline V gene are MNHNS and SASEGT. Trimming took off 6 bases at V and 1 base at J, with 10 bases between the two ends. CDR3 length equals 14 residues. In DNA form, the CDR3 reads TGTGCCAGCAGAACCCAGGGTTCTGGAAACACCATATATTTT. Its translation: CASRTQGSGNTIYF.

There are many counts of this clonotype. V gene TRBV7-8 combines with J gene TRBJ2-1; D ambiguous. This CDR3 has 14 amino acids. V dropped 4 bases and J dropped 6 bases, with 13 bases sitting between them. Germline CDR1 and CDR2: SGHVS and FQNEAQ. CDR3 DNA sequence: TGTGCCAGCAGCTCCAAGGACGGACGCAATGAGCAGTTCTTC. This gives the protein CASSSKDGRNEQFF.